The clone carrying this T cell receptor beta chain was found a few times. Its antigen remains unidentified. A single heparinised draw of around 110 mL on average was taken per donor. Researchers reported sorting CD4+ naive, central memory, regulatory and stem cell-like memory cells via CD45RO/CCR7/CD25/CD127/CD95/CD27. This entry belongs to a study of beta chain features in type 1 diabetes. Broader study findings: Shortening of TCRB CDR3s, moderate but significant, appeared in all four CD4+ subsets of Type 1 diabetes patients. Patients and controls would share equally any PCR tilt toward shorter templates.

Expressed TCRB transcripts were sequenced because the isolated RNA had all been reverse transcribed beforehand. Method: immunoSEQ multiplex PCR; TCRdb's copy keeps in-frame clones and lacks some. The table records some 190,000 clones, about 7.9% of them present only once. Germline CDR1 and CDR2: SGHTA and FQGNSA. V gave up 2 bases and J gave up 5 bases, with 16 bases separating them. The CDR3 spans 15 residues. Sequencing was performed on central memory CD4+ T cells from blood. The genes are TRBV7-2 and TRBJ2-7, with D possibly being TRBD2 (6 bases). The TCR sequence derives from a man younger than 35 with type 1 diabetes. Here the CDR3 DNA reads TGTGCCAGCAGCTTAATGCCAGGGAGGAGGAACGAGCAGTACTTC. Protein product: CASSLMPGRRNEQYF.